The 27 T cell receptor beta chains below come from one sample, sequenced in a study of TIL therapy for anti-PD-1-resistant metastatic lung cancer. Noted time point: pre-treatment sample, taken before nivolumab and TIL therapy. The tumor samples were excised metastases, mostly pleural nodules or supraclavicular lymph nodes. The immunoSEQ assay was v3. TCRdb's copy holds only in-frame clones and misses some; the assay was immunoSEQ multiplex PCR. The table has about 95,000 clones, just over 65% seen once; the top ten hold 11%. Sequences were derived from tumor tissue, sampled at baseline. The origin of the receptors is a person aged 25 to 79 with non-small cell lung cancer.

This clone was detected many times. The chain uses TRBV7-9 and TRBJ1-2; 9 nucleotides align to TRBD1. V was pared by 5 bases and J by 2 bases, with 6 bases of the junction left unmatched. Looked up from germline, CDR1 is SEHNR and CDR2 is FQNEAQ (reference sequence). The CDR3 is 15 residues long. For the CDR3, the DNA is TGTGCCAGCAGCACCAGGACAGGGGAAAACTATGGCTACACCTTC. Translating gives CASSTRTGENYGYTF.

The chain's CDR3 is CASSELAEAYEQYF. The CDR3 DNA reads as TGTGCCAGCAGTGAATTAGCCGAAGCCTACGAGCAGTACTTC. The chain combines TRBV6-1 with TRBJ2-7; D ambiguous. This CDR3 region has 14 residues. Germline V gives CDR1 MNHNS, CDR2 SASEGT. V lost 2 bases to trimming and J lost 2 bases, with 10 bases between them.

This clone was detected a few times. The chain couples TRBV5-1 to TRBJ1-1; D possibly corresponds to TRBD1 (6 bases). This CDR3 spans 14 amino acids. Germline-derived CDR1 and CDR2 are SGHRS and YFSETQ. The V end was cut by 0 bases, the J end by 0 bases, with 6 bases between. CDR3 region: CASSLGQVNTEAFF. In DNA, the CDR3 is TGCGCCAGCAGCTTGGGACAGGTGAACACTGAAGCTTTCTTT.

J is TRBJ2-1 and V is TRBV15; D is ambiguous. Germline CDR1 is LNHNV and CDR2 is YYDKDF (reference sequence). Trimming took off 1 base at V and 0 bases at J, with 7 bases between the two ends. This CDR3 has 15 residues. The CDR3: CATSRARNSYNEQFF. CDR3 sequence (DNA): TGTGCCACCAGCAGAGCCAGAAACTCCTACAATGAGCAGTTCTTC.

The chain recombines TRBV2 with TRBJ2-2; D is unresolved. Germline V CDR1 and CDR2: SNHLY, FYNNEI. CDR3 length equals 16 residues. V lost 2 bases, J lost 1 base, and 11 bases lay in between. The CDR3 spells CASSEFSVGNTGELFF. In nucleotides, the CDR3 is TGTGCCAGCAGTGAATTTAGTGTGGGGAACACCGGGGAGCTGTTTTTT. Supplemented by reference TRBV2 and TRBJ2-2, the full variable domain reads EPEVTQTPSHQVTQMGQEVILRCVPISNHLYFYWYRQILGQKVEFLVSFYNNEISEKSEIFDDQFSVERPDGSNFTLKIRSTKLEDSAMYFCASSEFSVGNTGELFFGEGSRLTVL.

This clone was seen only a few times. Written as DNA, the CDR3 is TGTGCCAGCAGCCAAGCAGGGTCCGGAAATCAGCCCCAGCATTTT. This sequence encodes CASSQAGSGNQPQHF. The chain employs TRBV3-1 (or the pseudogene TRBV3-2) and TRBJ1-5; TRBD1 is a possible D gene (5 bases). The germline V gene encodes CDR1 LGHDT and CDR2 YNNKEL (reference sequence). CDR3 length: 15 amino acids. V shed 1 base and J shed 4 bases, with 11 bases lying between them.

In this sample, this clone turned up a few times. The DNA of the CDR3 is TGTGCCAGCAGCCAAGCAGGGGGTTCGGGCGGCTACACCTTC. Translating it yields CASSQAGGSGGYTF. V and J are TRBV14 and TRBJ1-2; TRBD1 matches at 7 bases. CDR3 length: 14 amino acids. CDR1 and CDR2 (germline): SGHDN, FVKESK. V lost 1 base and J lost 8; bases outside the gene matches: 7.

This clone appeared a few times. The CDR3 DNA sequence: TGTGCCAGCAGTCCGGGTAACACCGGGGAGCTGTTTTTT. It is translated as CASSPGNTGELFF. The chain links TRBV7-3 to TRBJ2-2; D is undetermined. The germline CDR1 and CDR2 sequences are SGHTA and FQGTGA. V lost 6 bases to trimming and J lost 2 bases, with 7 bases between them. The CDR3 runs to 13 residues.

This clone was counted only a few times. The CDR3 loop reads CASGPQSDTQYF. The DNA of the CDR3 is TGTGCCAGCGGGCCACAGTCAGATACGCAGTATTTT. This chain links TRBV28 with TRBJ2-3; no clear D. This CDR3 comprises 12 residues. Germline V gene data show CDR1 as MDHEN and CDR2 as SYDVKM. V was clipped by 8 bases and J by 4 bases, with 10 bases between them.

This clone has more than one count but fewer than ten. The chain combines TRBV5-4 with TRBJ1-1; D perhaps matches TRBD1 (6 bases). CDR1 and CDR2 (germline): SGHNT, YYREEE (reference sequence). Trimming took off 4 bases at V and 3 bases at J, with 22 bases between the two ends. This CDR3 has 17 amino acids. The DNA of the CDR3 is TGTGCCAGCAGCCCACTGGGGGGGGCGCGGACGGACACTGAAGCTTTCTTT. It translates to CASSPLGGARTDTEAFF.

The genes are TRBV28 and TRBJ1-1; D may be TRBD1 (5 bases). Germline V gene lookup returns CDR1 MDHEN and CDR2 SYDVKM. V gave up 1 base and J gave up 10 bases, with 10 bases separating them. The CDR3 spans 12 residues. CDR3 protein: CASSLLGGLAFF. The CDR3 bases are TGTGCCAGCAGTTTATTGGGGGGTTTAGCTTTCTTT.

The rearrangement joins TRBV2 to TRBJ2-7; D might be TRBD1 (6 bases). The germline gives CDR1 SNHLY, CDR2 FYNNEI. The CDR3 consists of 12 residues. V was pared by 7 bases and J by 6 bases, with 13 bases between. CDR3 protein: CASTSGVPEQYF. The DNA for the CDR3 is TGTGCCAGCACCTCAGGGGTTCCCGAGCAGTACTTC.

The gene calls are TRBV13 and TRBJ2-3, with TRBD2 matching 14 bases. The junction had 16 bases not matched to a gene; V was cut back by 5 bases and J by 0 bases. The CDR3 spans 21 residues. Germline V gene lookup returns CDR1 PRHDT and CDR2 FYEKMQ (reference sequence). The CDR3 loop reads CASSRPRTSGRSPYSTDTQYF. The CDR3 DNA reads as TGTGCCAGCAGCCGCCCCAGGACTAGCGGGAGGAGTCCATATAGCACAGATACGCAGTATTTT.

The chain carries TRBV28 and TRBJ2-5; TRBD2 matches at 8 bases. From germline, CDR1 is MDHEN and CDR2 SYDVKM. This CDR3 comprises 14 residues. The junction had 5 bases not matched to a gene; V was cut back by 5 bases and J by 3 bases. DNA for the CDR3: TGTGCCAGCAGTCCCCCGGGGGGGGAAGAGACCCAGTACTTC. This sequence encodes CASSPPGGEETQYF.

This clone has only a few counts. The J gene is TRBJ2-1, the V gene TRBV14; 8 bases agree with TRBD1. The germline gives CDR1 SGHDN, CDR2 FVKESK. Unmatched junction bases numbered 5, after V lost 2 bases and J lost 2 bases. CDR3 length equals 16 residues. DNA for the CDR3: TGTGCCAGCAGCCAACTGGGGACAGGCCCCTACAATGAGCAGTTCTTC. This translates into CASSQLGTGPYNEQFF.

The chain recombines TRBV13 with TRBJ2-3; perhaps TRBD2 as D (6 bases). Trimming took off 3 bases at V and 0 bases at J, with 10 bases between the two ends. The CDR3 is made up of 15 amino acids. Germline V gene sequence: CDR1 PRHDT, CDR2 FYEKMQ (reference sequence). The CDR3 spells CASSLQRASTDTQYF. In DNA, the CDR3 is TGTGCCAGCAGCTTGCAGCGGGCTAGCACAGATACGCAGTATTTT.

This chain connects TRBV10-3 to TRBJ2-2; 11 positions match TRBD1. Germline CDR1 and CDR2: ENHRY and SYGVKD. The CDR3 is 15 amino acids. V was pared by 4 bases and J by 3 bases, with 1 base of the junction left unmatched. The DNA for the CDR3 is TGTGCCATCAGTGGGGACAGGGGGTACACCGGGGAGCTGTTTTTT. This encodes CAISGDRGYTGELFF.

The CDR3 DNA reads TGTGCCAGCAGCTTGCCTAATTACGAGCAGTACTTC. Translating gives CASSLPNYEQYF. The chain is built from TRBV7-8 and TRBJ2-7; D gene unclear. This CDR3 region has 12 residues. The ends were cut back, 3 bases at V and 4 bases at J, with 7 bases in the middle. CDR1 and CDR2 (germline): SGHVS, FQNEAQ.

This sequence joins TRBV7-2 and TRBJ2-1; 9 nucleotides align to TRBD2. The germline V gene encodes CDR1 SGHTA and CDR2 FQGNSA. The CDR3 runs to 15 residues. V lost 1 base, J lost 10 bases, and 8 bases stayed unmatched. The CDR3 spells CASSLVGGGALEQFF. Written as DNA, the CDR3 is TGTGCCAGCAGCTTAGTGGGCGGGGGGGCGTTAGAGCAGTTCTTC.

This clone was observed a handful of times. The J gene is TRBJ2-1, the V gene TRBV10-1; D gene uncertain. V was shortened by 3 bases and J by 7 bases, with 16 bases between the two germline ends. This CDR3 contains 15 residues. Looked up from germline, CDR1 is WNHNN and CDR2 is SYGVQD (reference sequence). The CDR3 loop is CASSEGDARANEQFF. The CDR3, as DNA: TGCGCCAGCAGTGAAGGAGACGCTAGGGCTAATGAGCAGTTCTTC.

For this clone: One end of the junction varies from germline; a read error may be responsible. The genes are TRBV5-1 and TRBJ1-5; D uncertain. Germline V lookup: CDR1 SGHRS, CDR2 YFSETQ. The CDR3 consists of 15 residues. The CDR3 DNA sequence: TGCGCCAGCAGCTTGGCCCCCGGGCCCGCACAGCTCCAGCATTTT. Translating gives CASSLAPGPAQLQHF.

This clone was detected only a few times. CDR3 region: CASSTQGGQETQYF. The CDR3, as DNA: TGTGCCAGCAGTACCCAGGGTGGCCAAGAGACCCAGTACTTC. The rearrangement joins TRBV28 to TRBJ2-5, with D perhaps TRBD1 (5 bases). The germline gives CDR1 MDHEN, CDR2 SYDVKM. V was trimmed by 5 bases and J by 1 base, leaving 11 bases between them. This CDR3 contains 14 residues. Using reference TRBV28 and TRBJ2-5 for the parts outside the CDR3, the full variable domain is DVKVTQSSRYLVKRTGEKVFLECVQDMDHENMFWYRQDPGLGLRLIYFSYDVKMKEKGDIPEGYSVSREKKERFSLILESASTNQTSMYLCASSTQGGQETQYFGPGTRLLVL.

This sequence joins TRBV10-3 and TRBJ2-3; 10 nucleotides agree with TRBD1. Germline V gives CDR1 ENHRY, CDR2 SYGVKD. The CDR3 runs to 14 residues. The ends lost 10 bases at V and 2 bases at J; junction bases unmatched: 6. This chain's CDR3 is CATGTGAFTDTQYF. The CDR3 nucleotides are TGTGCCACCGGGACAGGGGCGTTCACAGATACGCAGTATTTT.

The chain combines TRBV9 with TRBJ2-2, with D unclear. The CDR3 covers 15 residues. Germline loops: CDR1 SGDLS, CDR2 YYNGEE. Trimming shortened V by 3 bases and J by 1 base, and 10 bases separated the two germline ends. The CDR3 reads CASSAISRNTGELFF. The DNA for the CDR3 is TGTGCCAGCAGCGCAATCTCAAGGAACACCGGGGAGCTGTTTTTT.

This chain's CDR3 is CAWRLTSYEQYF. The DNA for the CDR3 is TGTGCCTGGAGACTAACTAGCTACGAGCAGTACTTC. The chain recombines TRBV30 with TRBJ2-7; perhaps TRBD2 as D (5 bases). The CDR3 is 12 residues long. From germline, CDR1 is GTSNPN and CDR2 SVGIG (reference sequence). The germline V and J ends were trimmed by 3 bases and 3 bases, with 9 bases remaining between them.

V and J are TRBV6-5 and TRBJ2-7, with 10 positions matching TRBD1. After removal of 10 bases from V and 4 bases from J, the junction contained 7 bases not matched to a gene. The CDR3 runs 13 residues. The germline V gene has CDR1 MNHEY and CDR2 SVGAGI. Written as DNA, the CDR3 is TGTGCCACTTCCCGGGACAGGGGTTACGAGCAGTACTTC. Translation: CATSRDRGYEQYF.

The chain couples TRBV9 to TRBJ1-1; D possibly corresponds to TRBD1 (6 bases). The CDR3 extends over 15 amino acids. V was trimmed by 2 bases and J by 4 bases, leaving 15 bases between them. The germline V gene encodes CDR1 SGDLS and CDR2 YYNGEE. This CDR3 is CASSVSAGAGTEAFF. The DNA of the CDR3 is TGTGCCAGCAGCGTGTCGGCGGGGGCCGGCACTGAAGCTTTCTTT. The full variable domain, completed using reference TRBV9 and TRBJ1-1, is DSGVTQTPKHLITATGQRVTLRCSPRSGDLSVYWYQQSLDQGLQFLIQYYNGEERAKGNILERFSAQQFPDLHSELNLSSLELGDSALYFCASSVSAGAGTEAFFGQGTRLTVV.